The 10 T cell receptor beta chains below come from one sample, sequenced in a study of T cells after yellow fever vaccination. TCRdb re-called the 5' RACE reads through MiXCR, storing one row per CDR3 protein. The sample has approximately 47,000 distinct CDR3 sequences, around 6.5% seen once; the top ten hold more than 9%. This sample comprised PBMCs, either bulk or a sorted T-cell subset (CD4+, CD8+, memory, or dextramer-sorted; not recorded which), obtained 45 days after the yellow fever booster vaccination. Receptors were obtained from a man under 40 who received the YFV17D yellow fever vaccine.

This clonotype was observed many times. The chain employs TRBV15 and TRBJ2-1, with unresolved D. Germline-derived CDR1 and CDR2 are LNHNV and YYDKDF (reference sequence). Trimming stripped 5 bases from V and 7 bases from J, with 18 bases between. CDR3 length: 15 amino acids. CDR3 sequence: CATSGTVLYGNEQFF. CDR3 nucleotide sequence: TGTGCCACCAGCGGAACGGTCCTTTATGGGAATGAGCAGTTCTTC.

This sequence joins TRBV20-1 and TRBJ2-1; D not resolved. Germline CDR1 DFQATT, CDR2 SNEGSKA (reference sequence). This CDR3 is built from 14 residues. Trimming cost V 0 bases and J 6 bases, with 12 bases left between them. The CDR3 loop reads CSARDPYSGNEQFF. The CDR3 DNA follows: TGCAGTGCTAGAGACCCTTACTCGGGCAATGAGCAGTTCTTC.

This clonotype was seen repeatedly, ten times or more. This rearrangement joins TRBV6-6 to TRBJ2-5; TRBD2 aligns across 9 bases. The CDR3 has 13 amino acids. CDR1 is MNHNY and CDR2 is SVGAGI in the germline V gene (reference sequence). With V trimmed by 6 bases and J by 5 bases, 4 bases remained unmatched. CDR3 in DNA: TGTGCCAGCAGCCCTGGACTAGCGGAGACCCAGTACTTC. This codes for CASSPGLAETQYF.

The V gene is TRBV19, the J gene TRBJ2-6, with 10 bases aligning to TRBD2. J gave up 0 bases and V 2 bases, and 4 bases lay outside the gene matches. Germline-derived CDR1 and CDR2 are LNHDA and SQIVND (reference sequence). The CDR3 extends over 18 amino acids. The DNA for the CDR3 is TGTGCCAGTAGTATAAGCGGGAGGGCCGCCTCTGGGGCCAACGTCCTGACTTTC. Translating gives CASSISGRAASGANVLTF. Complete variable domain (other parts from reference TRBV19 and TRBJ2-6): DGGITQSPKYLFRKEGQNVTLSCEQNLNHDAMYWYRQDPGQGLRLIYYSQIVNDFQKGDIAEGYSVSREKKESFPLTVTSAQKNPTAFYLCASSISGRAASGANVLTFGAGSRLTVL.

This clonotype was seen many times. The CDR3 bases are TGTACTAGCGGGCTGGGGAATGAGCAGTTCTTC. This codes for CTSGLGNEQFF. V is TRBV6-2 or TRBV6-3 and J is TRBJ2-1, with TRBD2 identical over 9 bases. Looked up from germline, CDR1 is MNHEY and CDR2 is SVGEGT. There are 11 residues in the CDR3.

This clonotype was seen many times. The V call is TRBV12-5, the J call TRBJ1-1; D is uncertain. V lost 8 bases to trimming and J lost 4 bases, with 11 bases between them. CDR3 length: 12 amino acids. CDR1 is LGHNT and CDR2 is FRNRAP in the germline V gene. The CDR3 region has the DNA TGTGCTAGTCACCGGGTGGGCACTGAAGCTTTCTTT. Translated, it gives CASHRVGTEAFF.

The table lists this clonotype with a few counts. As DNA, the CDR3 is TGTGCCACCAGTGAGCGGGAACTCAGATTCACCGGGGAGCTGTTTTTT. It encodes CATSERELRFTGELFF. The V gene is TRBV15, the J gene TRBJ2-2, with 7 bases fitting TRBD2. The CDR3 is 16 amino acids. V was clipped by 6 bases and J by 4 bases; unmatched bases: 11. Germline loops: CDR1 LNHNV, CDR2 YYDKDF (reference sequence).

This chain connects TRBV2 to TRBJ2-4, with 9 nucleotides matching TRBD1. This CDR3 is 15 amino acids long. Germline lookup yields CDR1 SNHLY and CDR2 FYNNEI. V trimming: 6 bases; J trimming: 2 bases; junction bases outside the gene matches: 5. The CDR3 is CASRTQGASKNIQYF. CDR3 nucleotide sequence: TGTGCCAGCAGGACACAGGGGGCGTCCAAAAACATTCAGTACTTC.

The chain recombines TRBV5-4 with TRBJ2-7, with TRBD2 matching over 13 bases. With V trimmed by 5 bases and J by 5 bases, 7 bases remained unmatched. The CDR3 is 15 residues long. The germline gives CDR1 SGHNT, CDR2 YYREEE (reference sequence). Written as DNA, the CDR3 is TGTGCCAGCAGACGGACTAGCGGGAGCTTGGACGAGCAGTACTTC. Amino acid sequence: CASRRTSGSLDEQYF. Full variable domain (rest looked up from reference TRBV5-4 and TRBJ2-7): ETGVTQSPTHLIKTRGQQVTLRCSSQSGHNTVSWYQQALGQGPQFIFQYYREEENGRGNFPPRFSGLQFPNYSSELNVNALELDDSALYLCASRRTSGSLDEQYFGPGTRLTVT.

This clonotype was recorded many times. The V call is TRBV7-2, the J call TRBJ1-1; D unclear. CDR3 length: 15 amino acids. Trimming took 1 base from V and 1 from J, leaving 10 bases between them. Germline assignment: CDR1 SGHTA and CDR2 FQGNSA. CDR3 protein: CASSLGGPGNTEAFF. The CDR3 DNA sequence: TGTGCCAGCAGCTTAGGTGGCCCCGGGAACACTGAAGCTTTCTTT. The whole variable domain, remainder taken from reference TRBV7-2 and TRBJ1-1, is GAGVSQSPSNKVTEKGKDVELRCDPISGHTALYWYRQSLGQGLEFLIYFQGNSAPDKSGLPSDRFSAERTGGSVSTLTIQRTQQEDSAVYLCASSLGGPGNTEAFFGQGTRLTVV.